This TCR beta chain was retrieved from a study of blood T cell repertoires in COVID-19. Study information: Specimens from acute and convalescent COVID-19 originated in the United States, Italy and Spain. T cells, B-cell-depleted T cells, or PBMCs supplied cDNA or gDNA.

Seattle's enrolled individuals joined amid active infection and were then monitored longitudinally. In germline, CDR1 is SGHNT, CDR2 YYREEE (reference sequence). Trimming at V came to 4 bases and at J to 9 bases, leaving 9 bases not matched to a gene. The CDR3 is 14 residues long. In the original workflow: From reference gene primer amplification, estimates of nucleated cell counts were derived. TCRdb keeps only in-frame clones here, not all; method: immunoSEQ multiplex PCR. The V and J calls and clone size were taken over from that table, and D and trimming were inferred from the DNA. The sample carries roughly 290,000 clones, approximately 92% recorded once.

The receptor was derived from a woman in her thirties with COVID-19, enrolled during active disease. Sequenced: peripheral blood. The V call is TRBV5-4, the J call TRBJ2-1; 8 nucleotides match TRBD1. CDR3 sequence reads: CASSHGQGRFEQFF. In nucleotides, the CDR3 is TGTGCCAGCAGCCACGGACAGGGAAGATTTGAGCAGTTCTTC.